Presented here are 9 T cell receptor beta chains from one specimen sequenced in a study of control samples from healthy donors and cancer patients. Repertoires were generated with immunoSEQ multiplex PCR, while TCRdb's copy carries only in-frame clones and drops some. The top ten hold 4.9% of the sample, which has 140,000 or so clones, around nine tenths seen once. Sequencing was performed on blood. The receptors originated from a man younger than 40 in good health.

This chain joins TRBV7-2 and TRBJ2-1; 12 bases agree with TRBD2. Trimming took 4 bases from V and 4 from J; bases not matched to a gene: 2. The CDR3 has 15 amino acids. The germline CDR1 and CDR2 sequences are SGHTA and FQGNSA. The chain's CDR3 is CASSWTSGIYNEQFF. In DNA form, the CDR3 reads TGTGCCAGCAGCTGGACTAGCGGGATTTACAATGAGCAGTTCTTC.

The J gene is TRBJ1-1, the V gene TRBV19; D not resolved. The CDR3 totals 13 residues. Per germline, CDR1 LNHDA and CDR2 SQIVND (reference sequence). V gave up 4 bases and J gave up 1 base, with 7 bases separating them. CDR3 DNA sequence: TGTGCCAGTAGTAAAGCGGGGAACACTGAAGCTTTCTTT. This gives the protein CASSKAGNTEAFF.

The V and J genes are TRBV7-8 and TRBJ2-1; 15 nucleotides match TRBD2. V lost 5 bases, J lost 8 bases, and 16 bases stayed unmatched. Germline assignment: CDR1 SGHVS and CDR2 FQNEAQ. This CDR3 comprises 19 residues. The CDR3 protein is CASSPRTSGGDFLSDEQFF. The CDR3 DNA reads as TGTGCCAGCAGCCCCCGGACTAGCGGGGGGGACTTTCTATCCGATGAGCAGTTCTTC.

This clone has just one count. The chain carries TRBV30 and TRBJ2-7; possibly TRBD1 for D (6 bases). Trimming cost V 5 bases and J 0 bases, with 11 bases left between them. The CDR3 totals 13 residues. The germline V gene encodes CDR1 GTSNPN and CDR2 SVGIG (reference sequence). The chain's CDR3 is CAWGGLSSYEQYF. In DNA form, the CDR3 reads TGTGCCTGGGGGGGCCTGAGCTCCTACGAGCAGTACTTC.

The chain employs TRBV15 and TRBJ2-7, with 12 positions matching TRBD1. The CDR3 runs 14 residues. The germline CDR1 and CDR2 sequences are LNHNV and YYDKDF (reference sequence). The CDR3 loop is CVTQLGTGGNEQYF. The CDR3 region has the DNA TGTGTCACACAGCTGGGGACAGGGGGCAACGAGCAGTACTTC.

The chain links TRBV6-2 or TRBV6-3 to TRBJ2-1; D not certain. Trimming removed 3 bases at V and 8 bases at J, with 8 bases between. Germline CDR1 MNHEY, CDR2 SVGEGT. The length of the CDR3 is 12 residues. The CDR3 sequence: CASSYPAHEQFF. The CDR3 DNA sequence: TGTGCCAGCAGTTATCCTGCCCATGAGCAGTTCTTC.

This chain links TRBV5-1 with TRBJ2-5, with TRBD2 matching over 10 bases. This CDR3 comprises 18 residues. Looked up from germline, CDR1 is SGHRS and CDR2 is YFSETQ. The trim removed 4 bases at V and 4 bases at J, leaving 16 bases unmatched. This CDR3 reads CASSGVAGLADIIETQYF. The CDR3 DNA reads TGCGCCAGCAGCGGGGTCGCCGGACTAGCGGATATCATAGAGACCCAGTACTTC.

The V call is TRBV27, the J call TRBJ1-1; the D is unclear. V was trimmed by 4 bases and J by 1 base, leaving 13 bases between them. Germline CDR1 is MNHEY and CDR2 is SMNVEV (reference sequence). The CDR3 is 15 residues long. CDR3: CASSSLRKRNTEAFF. CDR3 nucleotide sequence: TGTGCCAGCAGTTCGCTGCGAAAAAGGAACACTGAAGCTTTCTTT.

V usage is TRBV11-2 and J usage is TRBJ1-5; D is perhaps TRBD1 (6 bases). The germline V gene encodes CDR1 SGHAT and CDR2 FQNNGV. Deletions cut 0 bases from V and 4 bases from J, with 10 bases between. The CDR3 is 15 amino acids. CDR3 in DNA: TGTGCCAGCAGCTTAGAGGACAGTCTAAATCAGCCCCAGCATTTT. Amino acids: CASSLEDSLNQPQHF.